This T cell receptor beta chain was sequenced for a study of CD8 T cells in ankylosing spondylitis. Study outcomes and limitations: Disease-linked clones were found to be CD8+ and relatively rare in peripheral blood.

TCRdb fed the 5' RACE reads into MiXCR, producing one record per CDR3 protein. The sample holds approximately 200,000 distinct CDR3 sequences, over 10% seen once. This clonotype was recorded many times. Antigen specificity is unknown. Germline CDR1 SGHDT, CDR2 YYEEEE. This CDR3 is 15 amino acids long. With 4 bases removed from V and 5 bases from J, the gap between germline ends came to 19 bases. Sequences were obtained from blood, either unsorted or a sorted T cell fraction (not recorded which). V and J are TRBV5-6 and TRBJ2-7; either TRBD1 or TRBD2 may fit D (5 bases each). The clonotype comes from a female donor with ankylosing spondylitis or in good health (not recorded which). Written as DNA, the CDR3 is TGTGCCAGCAGCGGTCTCGAGGGACCCCTCAACGAGCAGTACTTC. Its protein product is CASSGLEGPLNEQYF.